This TCR beta chain was sequenced in a study of blood T cell repertoires in COVID-19. Study-wide context: Researchers got acute and convalescent COVID-19 samples from the United States, Italy and Spain. In each case, the material was cDNA or gDNA derived from T cells, B-cell-depleted T cells, or PBMCs.

Germline assignment: CDR1 MGHRA and CDR2 YSYEKL. The CDR3 is made up of 17 amino acids. J was trimmed by 0 bases and V by 0 bases; bases with no gene match: 6. Original analysis: The authors estimated nucleated cell counts from reference gene primer amplification. Assay used: immunoSEQ multiplex PCR; TCRdb lists only in-frame clones, some missing. That table gives V, J and clone size, and the DNA gave D and trimming. The table includes roughly 250,000 clones, roughly 91% detected once. Sequenced: peripheral blood. The source of this sequence is a woman aged 40 to 49 who had recovered from COVID-19. The chain has TRBV4-1 and TRBJ2-7, with 9 bases matching TRBD1. The CDR3 loop reads CASSQDPQGANSYEQYF. In DNA, the CDR3 is TGCGCCAGCAGCCAAGACCCACAGGGGGCAAACTCCTACGAGCAGTACTTC.